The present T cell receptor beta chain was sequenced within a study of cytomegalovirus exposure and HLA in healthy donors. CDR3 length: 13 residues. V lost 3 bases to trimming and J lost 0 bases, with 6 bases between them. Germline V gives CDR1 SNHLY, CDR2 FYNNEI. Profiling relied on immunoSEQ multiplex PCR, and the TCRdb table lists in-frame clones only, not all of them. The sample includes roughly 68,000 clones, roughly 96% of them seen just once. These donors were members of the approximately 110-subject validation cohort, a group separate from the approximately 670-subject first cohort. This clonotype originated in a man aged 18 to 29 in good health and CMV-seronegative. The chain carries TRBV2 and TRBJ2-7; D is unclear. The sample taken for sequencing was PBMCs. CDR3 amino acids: CASSDGSSYEQYF. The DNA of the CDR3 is TGTGCCAGCAGTGATGGCAGCTCCTACGAGCAGTACTTC. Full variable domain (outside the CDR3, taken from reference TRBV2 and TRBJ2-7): EPEVTQTPSHQVTQMGQEVILRCVPISNHLYFYWYRQILGQKVEFLVSFYNNEISEKSEIFDDQFSVERPDGSNFTLKIRSTKLEDSAMYFCASSDGSSYEQYFGPGTRLTVT.